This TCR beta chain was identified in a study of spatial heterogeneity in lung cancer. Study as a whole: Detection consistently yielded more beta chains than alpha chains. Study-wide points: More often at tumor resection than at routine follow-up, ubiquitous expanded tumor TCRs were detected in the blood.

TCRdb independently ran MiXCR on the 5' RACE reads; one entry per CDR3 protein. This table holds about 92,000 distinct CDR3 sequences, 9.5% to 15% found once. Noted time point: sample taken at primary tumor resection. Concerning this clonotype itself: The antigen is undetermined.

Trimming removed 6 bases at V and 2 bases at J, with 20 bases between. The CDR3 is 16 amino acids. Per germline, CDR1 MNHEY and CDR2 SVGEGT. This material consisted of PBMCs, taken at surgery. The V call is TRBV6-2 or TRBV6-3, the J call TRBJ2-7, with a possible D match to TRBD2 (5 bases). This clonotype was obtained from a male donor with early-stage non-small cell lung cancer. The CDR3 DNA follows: TGTGCCAGCAGCGGGCGGTCTAGCCGAAACGCCTACGAGCAGTACTTC. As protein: CASSGRSSRNAYEQYF.